Listed here are 21 T cell receptor beta chains from one sample, sequenced in a study of blood T cell repertoires in COVID-19. Using immunoSEQ multiplex PCR, the repertoire was profiled, and TCRdb retains in-frame clones only, with some absent. The sample shows 300,000 to 400,000 clones, 90% to 95% of them seen only once. Sample: peripheral blood. The receptor set was obtained from a woman aged 18-29 years who had recovered from COVID-19.

The chain has TRBV10-2 and TRBJ2-7; weak D call: TRBD2 (5 bases). Germline V gene sequence: CDR1 WSHSY, CDR2 SAAADI. Trimming removed 6 bases at V and 5 bases at J, with 8 bases between. The CDR3 is 11 residues long. In DNA form, the CDR3 reads TGCGCCAGCAGGATAGCGAACGAGCAGTACGTC. Its protein is CASRIANEQYV.

V gene TRBV5-4 combines with J gene TRBJ2-2; TRBD1 might be the D (5 bases). This CDR3 is 16 amino acids long. Deletions cut 3 bases from V and 0 bases from J, with 12 bases between. Germline V gene data show CDR1 as SGHNT and CDR2 as YYREEE (reference sequence). This CDR3 is CASSSDSATNTGELFF. The DNA of the CDR3 is TGTGCCAGCAGCTCCGACAGCGCCACGAACACCGGGGAGCTGTTTTTT.

J is TRBJ2-1 and V is TRBV24-1; perhaps TRBD2 as D (6 bases). The V gene lost 9 bases and the J gene lost 2 bases, with 13 bases spanning the gap. The germline V gene encodes CDR1 KGHDR and CDR2 SFDVKD. The CDR3 sequence is 14 residues long. The CDR3 nucleotides read TGTGCCACCTGGAGGGGAAGGGCCTACAATGAGCAGTTCTTC. Residues: CATWRGRAYNEQFF.

CDR3 bases: TGTGCCAGCTCCTCACGTTACGGGAGGGCGACGAATGAGCAGTTCTTC. Translation gives CASSSRYGRATNEQFF. The chain joins TRBV5-6 to TRBJ2-1, with 8 bases that match TRBD2. The CDR3 is 16 amino acids. Germline CDR1 SGHDT, CDR2 YYEEEE. Trimming removed 7 bases from V and 7 bases from J; junction bases left unmatched: 16. The whole variable domain, remainder taken from reference TRBV5-6 and TRBJ2-1, is DAGVTQSPTHLIKTRGQQVTLRCSPKSGHDTVSWYQQALGQGPQFIFQYYEEEERQRGNFPDRFSGHQFPNYSSELNVNALLLGDSALYLCASSSRYGRATNEQFFGPGTRLTVL.

This clone was observed once. The V gene is TRBV7-2, the J gene TRBJ2-5; TRBD1 is a possible D gene (6 bases). V lost 6 bases and J lost 5, with 19 bases in between. CDR1 is SGHTA, CDR2 FQGNSA, per germline. There are 15 residues in the CDR3. DNA of the CDR3: TGTGCCAGCAGACAAAAAACAGGGTCACGGGAGACCCAGTACTTC. It codes for CASRQKTGSRETQYF.

The V call is TRBV7-8, the J call TRBJ2-7; D uncertain. The CDR3 is 13 residues long. From germline, CDR1 is SGHVS and CDR2 FQNEAQ. V dropped 5 bases and J dropped 2 bases, with 10 bases sitting between them. The CDR3 spells CASSRAVTYEQYV. CDR3 DNA sequence: TGTGCCAGCAGCCGGGCCGTCACCTACGAGCAGTACGTC.

The chain links TRBV6-2 or TRBV6-3 to TRBJ2-5, with a possible D match to TRBD2 (5 bases). V was trimmed by 2 bases and J by 1 base, leaving 14 bases between them. This CDR3 has 16 residues. From germline, CDR1 is MNHEY and CDR2 SVGEGT. CDR3 sequence (DNA): TGTGCCAGCAGTTACGGGTGGGAGACGGGCCAAGAGACCCAGTACTTC. Protein: CASSYGWETGQETQYF.

The table lists this clone with a count of one. The V call is TRBV4-3, the J call TRBJ1-4; D is ambiguous. The CDR3 has 16 amino acids. Trimming stripped 2 bases from V and 7 bases from J, with 17 bases between. Per the germline V gene, CDR1 is LGHNA and CDR2 is YSLEER. CDR3 protein: CASSQKWRDGSEKLFF. DNA for the CDR3: TGCGCCAGCAGCCAAAAGTGGCGGGATGGATCTGAAAAACTGTTTTTT.

The chain carries TRBV7-2 and TRBJ2-2, with D possibly being TRBD1 (6 bases). The germline CDR1 and CDR2 sequences are SGHTA and FQGNSA. Between the trimmed V and J ends, which lost 6 bases and 7 bases, there was a span of 18 bases. The CDR3 loop spans 15 amino acids. The CDR3 region has the DNA TGTGCCAGCAGTTTAAAGGGGGTGGGCGTCGGGGAGCTGTTTTTT. Amino acids: CASSLKGVGVGELFF.

CDR3 nucleotides: TGTGCCAGCAGCCAGTTTACAGGGGGTTACTACAATGAGCAGTTCTTC. This codes for CASSQFTGGYYNEQFF. The gene calls are TRBV9 and TRBJ2-1; 8 bases fit TRBD1. CDR1 is SGDLS, CDR2 YYNGEE, per germline. The CDR3 is made up of 16 amino acids. Germline trimming cut 4 bases from V and 3 bases from J; bases unmatched to any gene: 9. The complete variable domain, with remaining parts taken from reference TRBV9 and TRBJ2-1, reads DSGVTQTPKHLITATGQRVTLRCSPRSGDLSVYWYQQSLDQGLQFLIQYYNGEERAKGNILERFSAQQFPDLHSELNLSSLELGDSALYFCASSQFTGGYYNEQFFGPGTRLTVL.

The chain has TRBV5-4 and TRBJ2-1; D possibly corresponds to TRBD1 (6 bases). This CDR3 spans 16 amino acids. V gave up 0 bases and J gave up 1 base, with 11 bases separating them. Germline CDR1 SGHNT, CDR2 YYREEE (reference sequence). CDR3 residues: CASSLEGGSSYNEQFF. CDR3 nucleotides: TGTGCCAGCAGCTTGGAAGGGGGTTCTTCCTACAATGAGCAGTTCTTC.

V and J are TRBV6-4 and TRBJ1-1, with no clear D. This CDR3 is 16 amino acids long. V was cut by 0 bases and J by 1 base, with 12 bases left in between. Germline V lookup: CDR1 MRHNA, CDR2 SNTAGT. The CDR3 DNA sequence: TGTGCCAGCAGTGACTCAAGGGTCCGGGAGAACACTGAAGCTTTCTTT. This gives the protein CASSDSRVRENTEAFF.

This chain connects TRBV11-3 to TRBJ2-1; the match to TRBD2 covers 11 bases. CDR1 SGHNT and CDR2 YENEEA come from the germline V gene. The J segment lost 6 bases and the V segment lost 4 bases, leaving 8 bases of the junction unmatched. This CDR3 spans 16 amino acids. The CDR3 here is CASSSPGLAGGNEQFF. The CDR3 nucleotides are TGTGCCAGCAGCTCCCCCGGGCTAGCGGGAGGCAATGAGCAGTTCTTC.

This chain connects TRBV6-6 to TRBJ2-7, with 8 nucleotides matching TRBD2. Trimming took 2 bases from V and 4 from J; bases not matched to a gene: 7. This CDR3 is 15 amino acids long. Per germline, CDR1 MNHNY and CDR2 SVGAGI (reference sequence). The CDR3: CASSYGAGGSYEQYV. The CDR3 nucleotides read TGTGCCAGCAGTTACGGCGCGGGAGGTTCGTACGAGCAGTACGTC.

This rearrangement joins TRBV12-5 to TRBJ1-5; a weak D match, TRBD1 (6 bases). Germline CDR1 LGHNT, CDR2 FRNRAP. V was trimmed by 6 bases and J by 2 bases, leaving 17 bases between them. This CDR3 region has 16 residues. CDR3 nucleotides: TGTGCTAGTGGCCTCAGGGGAGGGGGACGCAATCAGCCCCAGCATTTT. Translated, it gives CASGLRGGGRNQPQHF.

The chain combines TRBV27 with TRBJ2-1; 8 bases are a match to TRBD2. CDR1 is MNHEY and CDR2 is SMNVEV in the germline V gene (reference sequence). With 1 base clipped from V and 0 bases from J, the junction kept 11 bases outside the gene matches. This CDR3 comprises 19 residues. The CDR3 protein is CASSLWGGRRPSSYNEQFF. In DNA form, the CDR3 reads TGTGCCAGCAGTTTATGGGGCGGGAGGAGACCAAGCTCCTACAATGAGCAGTTCTTC.

The V call is TRBV6-2 or TRBV6-3, the J call TRBJ2-7; 7 bases are shared with TRBD2. Per the germline V gene, CDR1 is MNHEY and CDR2 is SVGEGT. The CDR3 loop spans 15 amino acids. Germline trimming cut 2 bases from V and 4 bases from J; bases unmatched to any gene: 8. Here the CDR3 reads CASSYAGVGGYEQYV. The CDR3 DNA reads as TGTGCCAGCAGTTACGCGGGAGTAGGTGGGTACGAGCAGTACGTC.

The J gene is TRBJ2-4, the V gene TRBV3-1 (or the pseudogene TRBV3-2); 7 bases map to TRBD1. This CDR3 has 16 residues. The germline V gene has CDR1 LGHDT and CDR2 YNNKEL (reference sequence). With V trimmed by 3 bases and J by 8 bases, 13 bases remained unmatched. The CDR3 DNA follows: TGTGCCAGCAGCCACCCAGGCTCCGGGACAGAGGACATTCAGTACTTC. The encoded protein is CASSHPGSGTEDIQYF.

The chain links TRBV4-3 to TRBJ1-2; a weak D match, TRBD1 (6 bases). This CDR3 contains 13 residues. Germline V lookup: CDR1 LGHNA, CDR2 YSLEER. The V gene lost 4 bases and the J gene lost 2 bases, with 8 bases spanning the gap. The CDR3 DNA reads as TGCGCCAGCAGCCTGGACAGAAACTATGGCTACACCTTC. It yields the protein CASSLDRNYGYTF.

This chain connects TRBV6-1 to TRBJ1-5, with 10 bases identical to TRBD1. The CDR3 length is 17 residues. Germline V gives CDR1 MNHNS, CDR2 SASEGT. V lost 2 bases, J lost 2 bases, and 6 bases stayed unmatched. The DNA for the CDR3 is TGTGCCAGCAGTGAACGGACAGGGGGGTCTGGCAATCAGCCCCAGCATTTT. Residues: CASSERTGGSGNQPQHF.

V gene TRBV5-4 combines with J gene TRBJ2-1, with 10 nucleotides matching TRBD2. V dropped 5 bases and J dropped 4; count of bases not matched to a gene: 3. Germline CDR1 SGHNT, CDR2 YYREEE (reference sequence). The CDR3 is 14 amino acids. The CDR3 DNA sequence: TGTGCCAGCAGAGCGGGAGGGTGGTACAATGAGCAGTTCTTC. Translated, it gives CASRAGGWYNEQFF.